This record concerns one TCR beta chain sequence. Its antigen remains unknown. The data belong to a study of OX40 agonist ivuxolimab in advanced cancers. Whole-study context: Patients were infused with ivuxolimab every 2 weeks at 0.01 to 10 mg/kg. Study-wide points: CD4+ and CD8+ blood T cells expanded clonally by week 6 at 0.1 to 3.0 mg/kg.

CDR1 and CDR2 from the germline V gene are LGHNA and YSLEER. This CDR3 spans 18 amino acids. V lost 0 bases to trimming and J lost 4 bases, with 21 bases between them. This table comes from immunoSEQ multiplex PCR, and its TCRdb copy is limited to in-frame clones, with some not included. The table shows about 55,000 clones, with over 75% occurring only once. The gene calls are TRBV4-3 and TRBJ2-5; D is perhaps TRBD1 or TRBD2 (6 bases each). The source of this sequence is an adult with an advanced solid tumor such as melanoma, head and neck, liver or kidney cancer. Sequenced material: CD4+ or CD8+ T cells sorted from blood, taken in a trial of the OX40 agonist ivuxolimab. Here the CDR3 reads CASSQDQGGPGGLETQYF. The DNA of the CDR3 is TGCGCCAGCAGCCAAGATCAAGGGGGGCCGGGCGGATTAGAGACCCAGTACTTC.